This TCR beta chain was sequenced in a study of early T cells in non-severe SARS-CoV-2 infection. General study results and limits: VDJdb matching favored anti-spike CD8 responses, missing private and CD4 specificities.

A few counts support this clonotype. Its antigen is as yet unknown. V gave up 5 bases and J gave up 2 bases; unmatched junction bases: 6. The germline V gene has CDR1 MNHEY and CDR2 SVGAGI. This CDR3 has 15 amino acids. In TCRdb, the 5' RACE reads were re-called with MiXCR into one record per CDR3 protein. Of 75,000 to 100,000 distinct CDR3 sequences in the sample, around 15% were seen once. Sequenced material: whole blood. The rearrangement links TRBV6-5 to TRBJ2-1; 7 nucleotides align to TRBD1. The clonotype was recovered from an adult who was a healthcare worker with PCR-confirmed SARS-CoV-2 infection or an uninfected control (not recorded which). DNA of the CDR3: TGTGCCAGCAGTCCCGGGACAGAAGCCTACAATGAGCAGTTCTTC. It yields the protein CASSPGTEAYNEQFF.